The 9 T cell receptor beta chains given below trace back to one sample, sequenced in a study of cytomegalovirus exposure and HLA in healthy donors. Measured with immunoSEQ multiplex PCR; TCRdb has only the in-frame clones, and not every one. The sample consists of around 70,000 clones, 94% of them appearing once. Sequencing used PBMCs. The receptors derive from a young man in good health and CMV-seropositive.

The chain couples TRBV9 to TRBJ2-3, with D perhaps TRBD2 (6 bases). This CDR3 comprises 16 residues. V gave up 0 bases and J gave up 5 bases, with 16 bases separating them. CDR1 is SGDLS, CDR2 YYNGEE, per germline. DNA of the CDR3: TGTGCCAGCAGCGTAGGTGACGGGAGTAGGGAAGATACGCAGTATTTT. It codes for CASSVGDGSREDTQYF.

This chain uses TRBV4-2 with TRBJ1-2, with unresolved D. The V gene's germline CDR1 is LGHNA and CDR2 YNFKEQ. V was shortened by 0 bases and J by 0 bases, with 8 bases between the two germline ends. CDR3 length: 15 residues. CDR3 residues: CASSQDTIANYGYTF. CDR3 bases: TGTGCCAGCAGCCAAGATACAATTGCTAACTATGGCTACACCTTC.

The chain employs TRBV28 and TRBJ1-5, with 9 bases lining up with TRBD1. Germline V gene data show CDR1 as MDHEN and CDR2 as SYDVKM. The CDR3 consists of 14 residues. V dropped 8 bases and J dropped 11; count of bases not matched to a gene: 13. The DNA for the CDR3 is TGTGCCAGCTTTGGACAGGGGCGGAAAGGGACCCAGCATTTT. Protein product: CASFGQGRKGTQHF.

This chain uses TRBV25-1 with TRBJ2-7; D perhaps matches TRBD1 (7 bases). Deletions cut 8 bases from V and 7 bases from J, with 12 bases between. The CDR3 has 11 amino acids. Germline V gene lookup returns CDR1 MGHDK and CDR2 SYGVNS. CDR3: CASGRGREQYF. CDR3 bases: TGTGCCAGCGGCAGGGGGAGGGAGCAGTACTTC.

The CDR3, as DNA: TGTGCCAGCAGTGAGGCAGGGGCAGGGACCCAGTACTTC. Amino acids: CASSEAGAGTQYF. V and J are TRBV25-1 and TRBJ2-5; perhaps TRBD1 as D (6 bases). Trimming removed 3 bases at V and 7 bases at J, with 12 bases between. The CDR3 loop spans 13 amino acids. In germline, CDR1 is MGHDK, CDR2 SYGVNS.

This chain uses TRBV6-5 with TRBJ2-1; 8 bases match TRBD2. Germline V gives CDR1 MNHEY, CDR2 SVGAGI. The CDR3 extends over 15 amino acids. V was pared by 5 bases and J by 10 bases, with 13 bases of the junction left unmatched. The CDR3 sequence is CASSPRSGGPPEQFF. The CDR3 DNA sequence: TGTGCCAGCAGTCCCAGGAGCGGGGGCCCCCCGGAGCAGTTCTTC.

This sequence joins TRBV6-5 and TRBJ1-1, with D unclear. This CDR3 is built from 14 residues. Germline V lookup: CDR1 MNHEY, CDR2 SVGAGI. V lost 3 bases and J lost 0, with 8 bases in between. CDR3: CASSYRGLNTEAFF. In DNA, the CDR3 is TGTGCCAGCAGTTATCGGGGTCTGAACACTGAAGCTTTCTTT.

The chain couples TRBV11-3 to TRBJ1-5; no definite D call. V lost 4 bases and J lost 7, with 14 bases in between. CDR1 SGHNT and CDR2 YENEEA come from the germline V gene. The CDR3 consists of 14 residues. The CDR3 sequence is CASSSDGSGQPQHF. The CDR3 region has the DNA TGTGCCAGCAGCTCGGACGGTTCGGGGCAGCCCCAGCATTTT. The whole variable domain, filled in from reference TRBV11-3 and TRBJ1-5, reads EAGVVQSPRYKIIEKKQPVAFWCNPISGHNTLYWYLQNLGQGPELLIRYENEEAVDDSQLPKDRFSAERLKGVDSTLKIQPAELGDSAVYLCASSSDGSGQPQHFGDGTRLSIL.

The genes are TRBV4-2 and TRBJ2-1, with D hard to call. With 1 base removed from V and 5 bases from J, the gap between germline ends came to 6 bases. The CDR3 is 13 residues long. Per the germline V gene, CDR1 is LGHNA and CDR2 is YNFKEQ. CDR3: CASSQGPDNEQFF. The CDR3 nucleotides read TGTGCCAGCAGCCAAGGTCCGGACAATGAGCAGTTCTTC.